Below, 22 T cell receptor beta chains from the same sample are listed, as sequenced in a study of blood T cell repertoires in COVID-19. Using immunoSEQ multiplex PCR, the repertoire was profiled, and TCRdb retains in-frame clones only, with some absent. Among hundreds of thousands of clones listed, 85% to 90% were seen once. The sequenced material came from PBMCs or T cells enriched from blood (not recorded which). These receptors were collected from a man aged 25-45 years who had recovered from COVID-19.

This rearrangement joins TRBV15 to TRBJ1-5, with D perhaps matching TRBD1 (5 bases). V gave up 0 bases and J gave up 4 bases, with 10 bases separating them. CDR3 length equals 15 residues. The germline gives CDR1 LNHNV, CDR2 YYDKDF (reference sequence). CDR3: CATSRDPTANQPQHF. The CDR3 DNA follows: TGTGCCACCAGCAGAGATCCGACAGCTAATCAGCCCCAGCATTTT.

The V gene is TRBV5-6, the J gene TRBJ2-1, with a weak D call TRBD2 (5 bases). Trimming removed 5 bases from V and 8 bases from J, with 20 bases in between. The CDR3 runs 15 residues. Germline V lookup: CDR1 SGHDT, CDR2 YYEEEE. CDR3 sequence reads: CASSLARQLVHEQFF. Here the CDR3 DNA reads TGTGCCAGCAGTCTAGCCCGACAACTAGTCCATGAGCAGTTCTTC.

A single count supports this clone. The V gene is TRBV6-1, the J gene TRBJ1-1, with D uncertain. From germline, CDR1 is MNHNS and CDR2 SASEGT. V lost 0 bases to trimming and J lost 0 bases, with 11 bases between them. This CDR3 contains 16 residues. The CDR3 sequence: CASSEAAASMNTEAFF. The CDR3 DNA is TGTGCCAGCAGTGAAGCCGCCGCTAGTATGAACACTGAAGCTTTCTTT.

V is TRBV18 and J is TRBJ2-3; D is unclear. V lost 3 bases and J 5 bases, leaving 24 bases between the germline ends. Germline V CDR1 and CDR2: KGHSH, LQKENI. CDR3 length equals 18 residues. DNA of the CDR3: TGTGCCAGCTCACCGACTCCTCCTTCTTCTTCTCGCCGAGATACGCAGTATTTT. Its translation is CASSPTPPSSSRRDTQYF.

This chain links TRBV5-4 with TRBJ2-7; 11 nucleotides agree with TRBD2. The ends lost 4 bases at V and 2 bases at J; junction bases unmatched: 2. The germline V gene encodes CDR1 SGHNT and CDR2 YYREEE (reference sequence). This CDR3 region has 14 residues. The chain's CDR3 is CASSRSGGAYEQYF. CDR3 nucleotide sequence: TGTGCCAGCAGCCGTAGCGGGGGGGCCTACGAGCAGTACTTC.

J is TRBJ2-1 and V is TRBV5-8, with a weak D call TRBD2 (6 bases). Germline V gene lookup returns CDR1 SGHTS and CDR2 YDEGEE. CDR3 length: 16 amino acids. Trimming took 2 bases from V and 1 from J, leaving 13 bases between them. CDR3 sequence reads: CASSFPGLPSYNEQFF. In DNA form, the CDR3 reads TGTGCCAGCAGCTTCCCGGGACTCCCGTCCTACAATGAGCAGTTCTTC.

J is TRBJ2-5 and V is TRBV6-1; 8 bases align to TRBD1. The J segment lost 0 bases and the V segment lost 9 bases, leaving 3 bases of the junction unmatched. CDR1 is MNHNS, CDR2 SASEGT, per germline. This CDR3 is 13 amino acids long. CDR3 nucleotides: TGTGCCAGTAGGACAGGGAACCAAGAGACCCAGTACTTC. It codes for CASRTGNQETQYF.

The CDR3 region is CATSEATGAGQPQHF. The CDR3 DNA sequence: TGTGCCACCAGTGAGGCTACAGGGGCGGGTCAGCCCCAGCATTTT. The V and J genes are TRBV24-1 and TRBJ1-5; TRBD1 agrees at 7 bases. V lost 4 bases and J lost 6; bases outside the gene matches: 8. The CDR3 is made up of 15 amino acids. Germline V CDR1 and CDR2: KGHDR, SFDVKD.

The CDR3: CASSYGAGYADTQYF. The CDR3 region has the DNA TGTGCCAGCAGTTACGGGGCAGGGTACGCAGATACGCAGTATTTT. The chain carries TRBV6-5 and TRBJ2-3, with a possible D match to TRBD1 (5 bases). The CDR3 loop spans 15 amino acids. The V gene's germline CDR1 is MNHEY and CDR2 SVGAGI. Trimming removed 2 bases at V and 4 bases at J, with 13 bases between.

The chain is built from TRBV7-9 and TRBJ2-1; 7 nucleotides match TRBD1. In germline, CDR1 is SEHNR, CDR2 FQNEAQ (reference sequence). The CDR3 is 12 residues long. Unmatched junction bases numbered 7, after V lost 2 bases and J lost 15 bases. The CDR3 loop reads CASSLYGDSSFF. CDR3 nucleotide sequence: TGTGCCAGCAGCTTATATGGGGACAGTTCGTTCTTC.

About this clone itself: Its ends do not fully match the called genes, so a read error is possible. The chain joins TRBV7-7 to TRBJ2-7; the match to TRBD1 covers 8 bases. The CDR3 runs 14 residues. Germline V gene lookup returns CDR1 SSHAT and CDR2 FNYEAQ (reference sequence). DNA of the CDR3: TGTGCTAGCAGCCCCGGACAGGGAAACTACGAGCAGTACTTC. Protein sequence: CASSPGQGNYEQYF.

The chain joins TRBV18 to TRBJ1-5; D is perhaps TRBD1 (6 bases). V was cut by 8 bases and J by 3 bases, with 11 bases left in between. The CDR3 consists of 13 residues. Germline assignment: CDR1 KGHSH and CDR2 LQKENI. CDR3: CASTQGHNQPQHF. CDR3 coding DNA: TGTGCCAGCACCCAGGGACACAATCAGCCCCAGCATTTT.

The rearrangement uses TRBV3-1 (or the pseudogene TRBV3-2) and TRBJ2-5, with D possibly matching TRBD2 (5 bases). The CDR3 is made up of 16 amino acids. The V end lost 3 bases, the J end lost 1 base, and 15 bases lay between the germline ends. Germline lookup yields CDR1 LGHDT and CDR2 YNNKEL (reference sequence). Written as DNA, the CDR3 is TGTGCCAGCAGCCAGGGCTGGGGAGCCTCCCAAGAGACCCAGTACTTC. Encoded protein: CASSQGWGASQETQYF.

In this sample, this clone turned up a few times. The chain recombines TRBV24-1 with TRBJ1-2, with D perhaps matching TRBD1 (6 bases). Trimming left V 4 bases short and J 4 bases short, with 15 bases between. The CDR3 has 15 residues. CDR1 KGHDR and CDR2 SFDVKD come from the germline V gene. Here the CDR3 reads CATSEPRGGSYGYTF. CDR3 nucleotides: TGTGCCACCAGTGAACCCAGGGGCGGATCCTATGGCTACACCTTC.

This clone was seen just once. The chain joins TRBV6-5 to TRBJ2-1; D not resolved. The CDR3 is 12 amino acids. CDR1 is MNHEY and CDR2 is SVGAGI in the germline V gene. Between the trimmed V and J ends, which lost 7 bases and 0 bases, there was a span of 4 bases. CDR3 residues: CASMYSYNEQFF. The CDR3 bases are TGTGCCAGCATGTACTCCTACAATGAGCAGTTCTTC.

DNA for the CDR3: TGCGCCAGCAGCTTGTCGGGGGGGTATGACACTGAAGCTTTCTTT. Its translation is CASSLSGGYDTEAFF. The chain carries TRBV5-1 and TRBJ1-1; the D gene is possibly TRBD1 (5 bases). V was trimmed by 1 base and J by 3 bases, leaving 13 bases between them. Per germline, CDR1 SGHRS and CDR2 YFSETQ. The CDR3 covers 15 residues.

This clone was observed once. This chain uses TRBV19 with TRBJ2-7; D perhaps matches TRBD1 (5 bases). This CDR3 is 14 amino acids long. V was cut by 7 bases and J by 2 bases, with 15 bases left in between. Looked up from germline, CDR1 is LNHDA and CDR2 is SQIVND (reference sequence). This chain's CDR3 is CASTIGQGPYEQYF. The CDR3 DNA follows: TGTGCCAGTACCATAGGGCAGGGTCCCTACGAGCAGTACTTC.

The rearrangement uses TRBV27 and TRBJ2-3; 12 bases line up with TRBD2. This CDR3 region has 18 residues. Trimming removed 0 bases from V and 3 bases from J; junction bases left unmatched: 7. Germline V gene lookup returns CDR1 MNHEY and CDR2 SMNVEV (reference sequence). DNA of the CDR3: TGTGCCAGCAGTTTATCGAATAGTGGACTAGCGGGGACAGATACGCAGTATTTT. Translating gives CASSLSNSGLAGTDTQYF.

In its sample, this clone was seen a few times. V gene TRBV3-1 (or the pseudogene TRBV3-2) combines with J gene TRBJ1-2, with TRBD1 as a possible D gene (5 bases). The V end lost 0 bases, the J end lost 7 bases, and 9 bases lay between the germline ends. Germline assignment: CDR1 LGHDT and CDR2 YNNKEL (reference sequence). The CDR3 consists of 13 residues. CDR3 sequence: CASSQDLGGGYTF. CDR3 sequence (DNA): TGTGCCAGCAGCCAAGATCTCGGGGGTGGCTACACCTTC.

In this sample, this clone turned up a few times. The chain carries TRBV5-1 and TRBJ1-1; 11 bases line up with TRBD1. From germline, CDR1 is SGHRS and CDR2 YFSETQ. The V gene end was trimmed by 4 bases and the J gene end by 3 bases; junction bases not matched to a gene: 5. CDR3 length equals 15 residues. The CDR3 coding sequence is TGCGCCAGCAGCACGGGGACAGGGGGATACACTGAAGCTTTCTTT. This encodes CASSTGTGGYTEAFF. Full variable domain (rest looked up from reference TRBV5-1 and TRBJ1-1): KAGVTQTPRYLIKTRGQQVTLSCSPISGHRSVSWYQQTPGQGLQFLFEYFSETQRNKGNFPGRFSGRQFSNSRSEMNVSTLELGDSALYLCASSTGTGGYTEAFFGQGTRLTVV.

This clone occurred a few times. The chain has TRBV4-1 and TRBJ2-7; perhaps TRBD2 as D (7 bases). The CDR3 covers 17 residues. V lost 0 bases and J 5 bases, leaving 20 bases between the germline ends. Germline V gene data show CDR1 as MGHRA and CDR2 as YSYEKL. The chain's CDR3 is CASSQEVFGGAGNEQYF. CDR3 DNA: TGCGCCAGCAGCCAAGAAGTTTTTGGGGGGGCTGGGAACGAGCAGTACTTC.

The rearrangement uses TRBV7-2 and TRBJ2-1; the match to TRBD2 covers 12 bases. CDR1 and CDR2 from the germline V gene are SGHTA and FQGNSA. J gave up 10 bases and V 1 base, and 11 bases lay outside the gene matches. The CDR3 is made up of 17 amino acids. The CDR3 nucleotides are TGTGCCAGCAGCTTAGGCCATTCTAGCGGGGGGGGCCTAGAGCAGTTCTTC. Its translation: CASSLGHSSGGGLEQFF. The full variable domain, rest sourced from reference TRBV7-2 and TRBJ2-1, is GAGVSQSPSNKVTEKGKDVELRCDPISGHTALYWYRQSLGQGLEFLIYFQGNSAPDKSGLPSDRFSAERTGGSVSTLTIQRTQQEDSAVYLCASSLGHSSGGGLEQFFGPGTRLTVL.